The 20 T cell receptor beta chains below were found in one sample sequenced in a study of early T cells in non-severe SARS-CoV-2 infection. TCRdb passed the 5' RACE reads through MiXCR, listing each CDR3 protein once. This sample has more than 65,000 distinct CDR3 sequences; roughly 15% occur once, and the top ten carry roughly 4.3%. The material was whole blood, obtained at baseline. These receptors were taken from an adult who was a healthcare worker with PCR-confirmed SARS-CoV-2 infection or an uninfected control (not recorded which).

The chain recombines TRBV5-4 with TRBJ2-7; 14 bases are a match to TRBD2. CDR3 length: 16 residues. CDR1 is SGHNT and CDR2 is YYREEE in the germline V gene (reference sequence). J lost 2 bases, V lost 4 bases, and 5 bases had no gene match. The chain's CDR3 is CASSTGLAGGPYEQYF. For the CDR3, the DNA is TGTGCCAGCAGCACCGGACTAGCGGGGGGACCCTACGAGCAGTACTTC.

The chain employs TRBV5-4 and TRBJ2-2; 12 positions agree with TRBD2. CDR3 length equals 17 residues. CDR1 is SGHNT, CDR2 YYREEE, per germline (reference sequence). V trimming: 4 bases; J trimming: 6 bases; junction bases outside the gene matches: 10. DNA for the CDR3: TGTGCCAGCAGCGGATCGGGGACTAGCGGGCTTTCCGGGGAGCTGTTTTTT. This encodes CASSGSGTSGLSGELFF.

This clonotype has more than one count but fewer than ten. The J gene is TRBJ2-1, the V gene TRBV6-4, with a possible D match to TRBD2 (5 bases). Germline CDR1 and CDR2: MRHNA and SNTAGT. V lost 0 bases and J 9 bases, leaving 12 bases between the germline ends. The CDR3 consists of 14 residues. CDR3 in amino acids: CASSDSPGFGEQFF. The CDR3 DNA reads TGTGCCAGCAGTGACTCACCGGGATTTGGTGAGCAGTTCTTC.

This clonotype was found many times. The CDR3 DNA reads as TGTGCCAGCAGTGGCATAGACCGACTCAGCTACGAGCAGTACTTC. Protein: CASSGIDRLSYEQYF. The chain couples TRBV28 to TRBJ2-7; D is unclear. Per the germline V gene, CDR1 is MDHEN and CDR2 is SYDVKM. This CDR3 contains 15 residues. Between the trimmed V and J ends, which lost 5 bases and 3 bases, there was a span of 17 bases.

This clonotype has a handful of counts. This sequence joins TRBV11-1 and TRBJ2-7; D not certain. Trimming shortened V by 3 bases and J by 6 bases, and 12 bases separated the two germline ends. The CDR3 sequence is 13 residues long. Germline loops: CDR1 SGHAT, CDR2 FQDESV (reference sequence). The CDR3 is CASSFLGFGEQYF. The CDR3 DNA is TGTGCCAGCAGCTTCCTGGGGTTCGGCGAGCAGTACTTC.

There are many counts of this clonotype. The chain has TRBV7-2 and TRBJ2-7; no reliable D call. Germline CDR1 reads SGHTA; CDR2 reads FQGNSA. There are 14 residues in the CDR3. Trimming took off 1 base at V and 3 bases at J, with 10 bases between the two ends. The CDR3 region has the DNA TGTGCCAGCAGCTTAGATGCAGGATACTACGAGCAGTACTTC. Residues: CASSLDAGYYEQYF.

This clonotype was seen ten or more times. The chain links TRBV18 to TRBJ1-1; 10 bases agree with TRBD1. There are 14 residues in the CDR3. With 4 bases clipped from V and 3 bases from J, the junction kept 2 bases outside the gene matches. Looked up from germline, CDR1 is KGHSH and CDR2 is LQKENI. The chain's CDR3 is CASSRDRGYTEAFF. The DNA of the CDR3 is TGTGCCAGCTCACGGGACAGGGGATACACTGAAGCTTTCTTT. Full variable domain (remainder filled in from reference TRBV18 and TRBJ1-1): NAGVMQNPRHLVRRRGQEARLRCSPMKGHSHVYWYRQLPEEGLKFMVYLQKENIIDESGMPKERFSAEFPKEGPSILRIQQVVRGDSAAYFCASSRDRGYTEAFFGQGTRLTVV.

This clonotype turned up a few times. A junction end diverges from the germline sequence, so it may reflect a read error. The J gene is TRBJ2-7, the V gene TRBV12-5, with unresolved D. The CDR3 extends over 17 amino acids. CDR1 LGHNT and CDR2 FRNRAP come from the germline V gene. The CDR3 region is CASGLPGGSPRLYEQYF. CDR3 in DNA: TGTGCCAGTGGTTTGCCAGGCGGAAGTCCCAGGCTCTACGAGCAGTACTTC.

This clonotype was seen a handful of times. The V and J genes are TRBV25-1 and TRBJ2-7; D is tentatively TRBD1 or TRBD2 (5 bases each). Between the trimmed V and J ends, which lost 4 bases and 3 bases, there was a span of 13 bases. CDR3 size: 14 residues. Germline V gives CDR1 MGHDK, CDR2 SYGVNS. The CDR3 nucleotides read TGTGCCAGCAGTGCCAGTGGGGGTGGCTACGAGCAGTACTTC. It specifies CASSASGGGYEQYF.

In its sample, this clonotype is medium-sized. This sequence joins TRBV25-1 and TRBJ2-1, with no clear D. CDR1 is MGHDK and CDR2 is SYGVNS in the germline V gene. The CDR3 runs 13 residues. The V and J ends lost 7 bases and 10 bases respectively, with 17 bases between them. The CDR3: CASKSGGAMEQFF. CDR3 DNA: TGTGCCAGCAAATCAGGCGGCGCTATGGAGCAGTTCTTC.

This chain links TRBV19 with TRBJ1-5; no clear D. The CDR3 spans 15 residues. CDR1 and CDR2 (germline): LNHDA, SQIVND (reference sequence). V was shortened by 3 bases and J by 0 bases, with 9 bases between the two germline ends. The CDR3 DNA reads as TGTGCCAGTAGTATCGAGATTTATAGCAATCAGCCCCAGCATTTT. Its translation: CASSIEIYSNQPQHF.

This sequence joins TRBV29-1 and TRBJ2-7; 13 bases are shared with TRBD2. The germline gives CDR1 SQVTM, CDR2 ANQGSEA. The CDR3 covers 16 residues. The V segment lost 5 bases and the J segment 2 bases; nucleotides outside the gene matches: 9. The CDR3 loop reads CSVTGLAGVNTYEQYF. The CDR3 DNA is TGCAGCGTTACTGGACTAGCGGGGGTCAATACCTACGAGCAGTACTTC.

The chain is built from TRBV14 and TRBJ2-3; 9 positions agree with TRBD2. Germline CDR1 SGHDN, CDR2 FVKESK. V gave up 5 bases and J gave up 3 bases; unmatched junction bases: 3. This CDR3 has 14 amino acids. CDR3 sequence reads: CASSLSGRTDTQYF. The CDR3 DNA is TGTGCCAGCAGCTTGAGCGGGAGGACAGATACGCAGTATTTT.

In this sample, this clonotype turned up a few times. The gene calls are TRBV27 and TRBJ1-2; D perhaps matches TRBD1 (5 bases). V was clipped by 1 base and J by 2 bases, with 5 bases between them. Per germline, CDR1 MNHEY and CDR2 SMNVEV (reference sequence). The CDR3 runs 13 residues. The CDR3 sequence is CASSLWGNYGYTF. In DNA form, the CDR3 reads TGTGCCAGCAGTTTATGGGGGAACTATGGCTACACCTTC.

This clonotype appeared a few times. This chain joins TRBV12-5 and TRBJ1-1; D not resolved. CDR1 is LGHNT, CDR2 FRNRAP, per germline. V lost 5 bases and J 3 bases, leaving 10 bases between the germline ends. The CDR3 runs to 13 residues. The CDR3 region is CASGPDLHTEAFF. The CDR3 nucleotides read TGTGCTAGTGGTCCCGACCTGCACACTGAAGCTTTCTTT.

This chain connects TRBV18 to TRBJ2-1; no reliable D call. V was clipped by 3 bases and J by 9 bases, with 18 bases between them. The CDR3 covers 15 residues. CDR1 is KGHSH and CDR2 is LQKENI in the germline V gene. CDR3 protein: CASSPFTAAHGEQFF. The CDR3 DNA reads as TGTGCCAGCTCACCGTTCACGGCGGCACATGGTGAGCAGTTCTTC.

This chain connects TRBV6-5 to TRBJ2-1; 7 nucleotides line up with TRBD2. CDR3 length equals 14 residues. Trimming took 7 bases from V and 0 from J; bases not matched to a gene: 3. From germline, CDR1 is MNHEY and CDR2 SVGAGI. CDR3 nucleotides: TGTGCCAGCATAGGCGGGAGCTCCTACAATGAGCAGTTCTTC. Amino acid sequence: CASIGGSSYNEQFF.

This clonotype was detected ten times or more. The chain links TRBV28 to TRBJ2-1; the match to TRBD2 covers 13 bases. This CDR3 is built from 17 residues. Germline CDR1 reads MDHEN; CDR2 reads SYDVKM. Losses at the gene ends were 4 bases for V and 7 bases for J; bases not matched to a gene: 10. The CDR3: CASSYPRTSGSFNEQFF. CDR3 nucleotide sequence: TGTGCCAGCAGTTACCCCCGGACTAGCGGGAGTTTTAATGAGCAGTTCTTC.

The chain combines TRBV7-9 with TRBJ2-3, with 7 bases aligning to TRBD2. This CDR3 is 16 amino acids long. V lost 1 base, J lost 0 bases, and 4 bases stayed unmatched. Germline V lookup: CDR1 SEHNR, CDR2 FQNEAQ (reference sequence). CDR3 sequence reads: CASSLELADSTDTQYF. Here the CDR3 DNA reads TGTGCCAGCAGCTTAGAGCTAGCGGATAGCACAGATACGCAGTATTTT.

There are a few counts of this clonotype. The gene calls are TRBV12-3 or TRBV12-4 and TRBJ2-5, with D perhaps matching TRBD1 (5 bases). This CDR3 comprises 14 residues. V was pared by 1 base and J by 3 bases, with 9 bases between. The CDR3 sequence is CASSLVGVKETQYF. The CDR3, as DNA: TGTGCCAGCAGTTTAGTAGGGGTTAAAGAGACCCAGTACTTC.